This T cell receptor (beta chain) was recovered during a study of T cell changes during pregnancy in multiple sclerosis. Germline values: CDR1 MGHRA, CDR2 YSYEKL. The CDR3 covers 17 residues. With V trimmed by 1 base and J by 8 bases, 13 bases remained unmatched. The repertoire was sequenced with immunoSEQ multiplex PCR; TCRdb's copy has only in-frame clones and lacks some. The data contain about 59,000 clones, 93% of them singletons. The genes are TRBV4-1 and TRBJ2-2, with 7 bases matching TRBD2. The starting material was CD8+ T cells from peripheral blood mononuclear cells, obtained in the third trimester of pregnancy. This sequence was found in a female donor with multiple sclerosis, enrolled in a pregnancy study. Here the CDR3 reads CASSQGKAGVDRGELFF. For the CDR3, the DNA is TGCGCCAGCAGCCAAGGGAAGGCGGGAGTTGATAGAGGGGAGCTGTTTTTT.